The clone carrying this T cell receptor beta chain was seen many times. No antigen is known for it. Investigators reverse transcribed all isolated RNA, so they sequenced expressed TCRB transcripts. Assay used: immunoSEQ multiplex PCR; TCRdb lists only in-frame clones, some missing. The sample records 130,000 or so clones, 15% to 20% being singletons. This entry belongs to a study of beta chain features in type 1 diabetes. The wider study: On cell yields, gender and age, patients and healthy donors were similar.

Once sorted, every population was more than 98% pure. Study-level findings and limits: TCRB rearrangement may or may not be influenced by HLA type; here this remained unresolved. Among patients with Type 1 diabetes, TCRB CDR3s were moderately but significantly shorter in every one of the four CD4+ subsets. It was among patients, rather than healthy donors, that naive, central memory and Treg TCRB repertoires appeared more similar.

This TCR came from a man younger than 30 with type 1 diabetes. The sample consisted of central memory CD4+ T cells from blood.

DNA of the CDR3: TGTGCCAGCAGACGACTAGCGGCGCCTACTAATGAGCAGTTCTTC. Protein sequence: CASRRLAAPTNEQFF. The chain has TRBV6-5 and TRBJ2-1, with 9 bases lining up with TRBD2. With 6 bases clipped from V and 7 bases from J, the junction kept 10 bases outside the gene matches. CDR1 is MNHEY, CDR2 SVGAGI, per germline. The length of the CDR3 is 15 residues.